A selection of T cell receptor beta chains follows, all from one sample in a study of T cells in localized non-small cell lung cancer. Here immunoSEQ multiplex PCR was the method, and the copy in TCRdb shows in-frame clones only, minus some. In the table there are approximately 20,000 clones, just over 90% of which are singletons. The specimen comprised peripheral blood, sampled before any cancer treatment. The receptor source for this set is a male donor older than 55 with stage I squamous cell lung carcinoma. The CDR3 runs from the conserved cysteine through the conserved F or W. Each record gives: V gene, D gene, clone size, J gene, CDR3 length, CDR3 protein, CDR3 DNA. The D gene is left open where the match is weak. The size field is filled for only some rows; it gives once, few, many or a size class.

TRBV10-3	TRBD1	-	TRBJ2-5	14	CATAPGQGQETQYF	TGTGCCACCGCCCCGGGACAGGGCCAAGAGACCCAGTACTTC
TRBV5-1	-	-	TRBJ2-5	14	CASSPQGLAETQYF	TGCGCCAGCAGCCCCCAAGGGCTGGCAGAGACCCAGTACTTC
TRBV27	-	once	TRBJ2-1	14	CASSSPGLYNEQFF	TGTGCCAGCAGTTCCCCCGGACTATACAATGAGCAGTTCTTC
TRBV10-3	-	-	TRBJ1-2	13	CAISELAGGGYTF	TGTGCCATCAGTGAGTTGGCAGGCGGGGGCTACACCTTC
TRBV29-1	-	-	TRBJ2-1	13	CSGDTNSYNEQFF	TGCAGCGGAGACACGAACTCCTACAATGAGCAGTTCTTC
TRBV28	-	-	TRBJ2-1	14	CASTGGGVHNEQFF	TGTGCCAGCACTGGCGGAGGGGTCCACAATGAGCAGTTCTTC
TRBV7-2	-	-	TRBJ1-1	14	CASSLGGVGGEAFF	TGTGCCAGCAGCTTAGGGGGCGTGGGGGGTGAAGCTTTCTTT
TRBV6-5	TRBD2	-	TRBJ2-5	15	CASSGGGPPQETQYF	TGTGCCAGCAGCGGCGGGGGACCGCCCCAAGAGACCCAGTACTTC
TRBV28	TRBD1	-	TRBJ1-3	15	CASSFPQGPGNTIYF	TGTGCCAGCAGTTTCCCACAGGGGCCCGGAAACACCATATATTTT
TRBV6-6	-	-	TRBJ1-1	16	CASRLKGGTLNTEAFF	TGTGCCAGCAGACTTAAAGGGGGGACTCTGAACACTGAAGCTTTCTTT
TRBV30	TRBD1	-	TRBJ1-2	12	CAWSAGDRGNTF	TGTGCCTGGAGTGCCGGGGACAGGGGAAACACCTTC
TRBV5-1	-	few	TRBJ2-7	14	CASRGQGASYEQYF	TGCGCCAGCCGGGGGCAGGGTGCCTCCTACGAGCAGTACTTC
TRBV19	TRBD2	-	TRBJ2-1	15	CASSMLSGSDYEQFF	TGTGCCAGTAGTATGCTTAGCGGGAGTGACTATGAGCAGTTCTTC
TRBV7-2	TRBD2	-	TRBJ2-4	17	CASSSRLAIGAKNIQYF	TGTGCCAGCAGCTCCCGACTAGCTATAGGAGCCAAAAACATTCAGTACTTC
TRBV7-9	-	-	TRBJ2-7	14	CASSLAGAGYEQYF	TGTGCCAGCAGCTTAGCGGGAGCCGGGTACGAGCAGTACTTC